Below are 32 T cell receptor beta chains sequenced from a single sample in a study of prognosis after radiotherapy for stage I lung cancer. Template was genomic DNA; TCR beta CDR3 amplified in two multiplex PCR rounds. Round-one PCR had primers specific to each TRBV and TRBJ gene. TCRdb re-analysed the multiplex PCR reads in MiXCR, keeping a single row per CDR3 protein. The data hold nearly 25,000 distinct CDR3 sequences, with roughly 40% observed a single time. The specimen was PBMCs, collected before or after stereotactic body radiation therapy (not recorded which). Receptor source: a donor of 50 years or more with non-small cell lung cancer.

J is TRBJ2-4 and V is TRBV20-1; the D gene is possibly TRBD2 (6 bases). The CDR3 is 13 residues long. Germline V CDR1 and CDR2: DFQATT, SNEGSKA (reference sequence). Trimming removed 0 bases from V and 4 bases from J, with 7 bases in between. The CDR3 is CSARDGGKNIQYF. CDR3 DNA: TGCAGTGCTAGAGATGGAGGGAAAAACATTCAGTACTTC.

This clonotype has only a few counts. The chain joins TRBV19 to TRBJ1-2; no definite D call. V gave up 5 bases and J gave up 0 bases, with 7 bases separating them. The germline V gene has CDR1 LNHDA and CDR2 SQIVND (reference sequence). The CDR3 covers 13 residues. CDR3 sequence reads: CASSRRANYGYTF. The CDR3 DNA follows: TGTGCCAGTAGTCGGCGGGCTAACTATGGCTACACCTTC.

This clonotype was detected ten times or more. The chain links TRBV6-2 or TRBV6-3 to TRBJ2-7; 7 bases align to TRBD1. Germline CDR1 and CDR2: MNHEY and SVGEGT. CDR3 size: 14 residues. V was pared by 4 bases and J by 2 bases, with 5 bases of the junction left unmatched. This CDR3 is CASSLGTAAYEQYF. DNA of the CDR3: TGTGCCAGCAGTTTAGGGACAGCCGCCTACGAGCAGTACTTC.

The chain joins TRBV3-1 to TRBJ1-3, with a possible D match to TRBD1 (6 bases). The germline V gene encodes CDR1 LGHDT and CDR2 YNNKEL (reference sequence). The CDR3 loop spans 14 amino acids. Trimming stripped 2 bases from V and 2 bases from J, with 7 bases between. In DNA form, the CDR3 reads TGTGCCAGCAGCCAAAGGGGGGCTGGAAACACCATATATTTT. Translation: CASSQRGAGNTIYF.

This clonotype was counted ten times or more. This sequence joins TRBV13 and TRBJ2-6; D unresolved. The ends were cut back, 6 bases at V and 1 base at J, with 10 bases in the middle. The CDR3 totals 15 residues. In germline, CDR1 is PRHDT, CDR2 FYEKMQ (reference sequence). CDR3 sequence reads: CASRRVASGANVLTF. CDR3 bases: TGTGCCAGCAGGCGTGTAGCATCTGGGGCCAACGTCCTGACTTTC.

V gene TRBV19 combines with J gene TRBJ2-2; 10 positions agree with TRBD1. The CDR3 contains 17 residues. Germline V gene data show CDR1 as LNHDA and CDR2 as SQIVND (reference sequence). J lost 7 bases, V lost 2 bases, and 10 bases had no gene match. Written as DNA, the CDR3 is TGTGCCAGTAGTATAAGGAGGGACAGGGGCCTGGGCGGGGAGCTGTTTTTT. It codes for CASSIRRDRGLGGELFF. The entire variable domain, with the rest obtained from reference TRBV19 and TRBJ2-2, is as follows: DGGITQSPKYLFRKEGQNVTLSCEQNLNHDAMYWYRQDPGQGLRLIYYSQIVNDFQKGDIAEGYSVSREKKESFPLTVTSAQKNPTAFYLCASSIRRDRGLGGELFFGEGSRLTVL.

Remarks on this clonotype: Possible read error: a much larger clone is one base away. The chain recombines TRBV6-2 or TRBV6-3 with TRBJ1-5, with D perhaps TRBD1 (6 bases). The CDR3 runs 18 residues. The V gene lost 5 bases and the J gene lost 0 bases, with 20 bases spanning the gap. Looked up from germline, CDR1 is MNHEY and CDR2 is SVGEGT. DNA for the CDR3: TGTGCCAGCAGTGAACATAGGACAGTTGCTTATAGCAATCAGCCCCAGCATTTT. Its protein product is CASSEHRTVAYSNQPQHF.

The CDR3 bases are TGTGCCAGCAGTTTGGGGACAGGGGGCGTGTACGAGCAGTACTTC. Residues: CASSLGTGGVYEQYF. V and J are TRBV28 and TRBJ2-7; 12 bases line up with TRBD1. With 3 bases clipped from V and 4 bases from J, the junction kept 4 bases outside the gene matches. Germline V lookup: CDR1 MDHEN, CDR2 SYDVKM. This CDR3 is built from 15 residues.

As for this clonotype: In this CDR3 the conserved last residue, phenylalanine or tryptophan, is missing, so a read error is likely. The limits of the CDR3 on the DNA are not certain, so only TCRdb's listed CDR3 is given. The gene calls are TRBV7-2 and TRBJ2-7; TRBD2 is taken as the D call from the table, unchecked against the DNA. Germline V lookup: CDR1 SGHTA, CDR2 FQGNSA. The CDR3 totals 14 residues, both ends included. The CDR3 region is CASSQGRLSNERYL.

The sample holds many counts of this clonotype. This rearrangement joins TRBV24-1 to TRBJ2-7; 8 positions match TRBD1. The germline gives CDR1 KGHDR, CDR2 SFDVKD. V lost 7 bases to trimming and J lost 1 base; unmatched junction nucleotides: 11. The CDR3 consists of 16 residues. CDR3 sequence reads: CATSLIGQGLSYEQYF. The CDR3 DNA reads TGTGCCACCAGCTTGATAGGACAGGGATTATCCTACGAGCAGTACTTC.

This clonotype was seen ten or more times. This chain connects TRBV6-1 to TRBJ1-1; 7 nucleotides line up with TRBD1. CDR3 size: 14 residues. Germline CDR1 and CDR2: MNHNS and SASEGT. V lost 6 bases and J lost 5; bases outside the gene matches: 9. CDR3 coding DNA: TGTGCCAGCAGGCTGACTAACAGGGGAACTGAAGCTTTCTTT. Its protein product is CASRLTNRGTEAFF.

Ten or more counts support this clonotype. This sequence joins TRBV24-1 and TRBJ2-1; perhaps TRBD2 as D (6 bases). This CDR3 contains 16 residues. V dropped 5 bases and J dropped 0 bases, with 13 bases sitting between them. The germline gives CDR1 KGHDR, CDR2 SFDVKD. CDR3: CATSGGVPSSYNEQFF. The CDR3 DNA sequence: TGTGCCACCAGTGGGGGGGTCCCGAGCTCCTACAATGAGCAGTTCTTC.

On this clonotype: A read error may explain this, as a much larger clone is one base away. The chain combines TRBV28 with TRBJ2-4, with unresolved D. Per the germline V gene, CDR1 is MDHEN and CDR2 is SYDVKM. There are 14 residues in the CDR3. The CDR3 nucleotides read TGTGCCAGCAGTTCTGGGGTAGCCAAAAGCATTCAGTACTTC. This encodes CASSSGVAKSIQYF. Supplemented by reference TRBV28 and TRBJ2-4, the full variable domain reads DVKVTQSSRYLVKRTGEKVFLECVQDMDHENMFWYRQDPGLGLRLIYFSYDVKMKEKGDIPEGYSVSREKKERFSLILESASTNQTSMYLCASSSGVAKSIQYFGAGTRLSVL.

The rearrangement links TRBV2 to TRBJ1-2, with TRBD1 identical over 11 bases. V trimming: 8 bases; J trimming: 8 bases; junction bases outside the gene matches: 4. Per germline, CDR1 SNHLY and CDR2 FYNNEI. The CDR3 length is 12 residues. CDR3 nucleotides: TGTGCCAGCGGACAGGGGGCGCGGGGCTACACCTTC. It codes for CASGQGARGYTF.

This chain connects TRBV6-1 to TRBJ2-3; possibly TRBD1 or TRBD2 for D (5 bases each). CDR1 is MNHNS and CDR2 is SASEGT in the germline V gene. V lost 6 bases and J lost 1, with 8 bases in between. This CDR3 has 13 amino acids. In DNA, the CDR3 is TGTGCCAGCAGGGGACGAGGCACAGATACGCAGTATTTT. Its translation is CASRGRGTDTQYF.

This clonotype was recorded many times. The chain joins TRBV2 to TRBJ1-1; D is uncertain. Germline V lookup: CDR1 SNHLY, CDR2 FYNNEI. Trimming removed 3 bases from V and 3 bases from J, with 14 bases in between. This CDR3 region has 15 residues. The CDR3 protein is CASSDPLPGDTEAFF. The CDR3 nucleotides are TGTGCCAGCAGTGACCCCCTACCTGGGGACACTGAAGCTTTCTTT.

Ten or more counts support this clonotype. The chain joins TRBV30 to TRBJ1-6; weak D call: TRBD1 (6 bases). The CDR3 is 15 residues long. Trimming took 0 bases from V and 9 from J, leaving 15 bases between them. Germline CDR1 reads GTSNPN; CDR2 reads SVGIG (reference sequence). The CDR3 nucleotides are TGTGCCTGGAGTGTACAGGGAGGGTTTGTTTCACCCCTCCACTTT. Encoded protein: CAWSVQGGFVSPLHF.

Ten or more counts support this clonotype. This chain uses TRBV10-3 with TRBJ1-2; D not certain. V lost 3 bases, J lost 2 bases, and 4 bases lay in between. Germline loops: CDR1 ENHRY, CDR2 SYGVKD. The CDR3 is 12 residues long. The chain's CDR3 is CAISEQNYGYTF. The CDR3 DNA follows: TGTGCCATCAGTGAACAGAACTATGGCTACACCTTC.

The table lists this clonotype with many counts. V gene TRBV6-2 or TRBV6-3 combines with J gene TRBJ2-7; 9 bases line up with TRBD1. Looked up from germline, CDR1 is MNHEY and CDR2 is SVGEGT. CDR3 length: 13 residues. J lost 5 bases, V lost 5 bases, and 4 bases had no gene match. Here the CDR3 DNA reads TGTGCCAGCAGTGAACAGGGGGCTAACGAGCAGTACTTC. Residues: CASSEQGANEQYF.

This chain joins TRBV6-1 and TRBJ2-7, with D unclear. V lost 9 bases, J lost 0 bases, and 12 bases lay in between. CDR3 size: 13 residues. The germline gives CDR1 MNHNS, CDR2 SASEGT. The DNA of the CDR3 is TGTGCCAGTGTTCCTGGCTCCTCCTACGAGCAGTACTTC. Protein sequence: CASVPGSSYEQYF.

In the case of this clonotype: A much larger clone differs by one base, so this may be a read error. The chain has TRBV6-1 and TRBJ2-1; TRBD1 matches 10 bases. Per the germline V gene, CDR1 is MNHNS and CDR2 is SASEGT. The CDR3 length is 14 residues. The CDR3 is CDSSGGQGRNEQFF. DNA of the CDR3: TGTGACAGCAGCGGGGGACAGGGGCGCAATGAGCAGTTCTTC.

Worth noting for this clonotype: A read error is possible here, since a much larger clone lies one base away. The chain joins TRBV7-2 to TRBJ1-4, with D tentatively TRBD1 (5 bases). The CDR3 sequence is 15 residues long. CDR1 and CDR2 from the germline V gene are SGHTA and FQGNSA. V lost 2 bases and J 3 bases, leaving 10 bases between the germline ends. CDR3 residues: CASSLQGGANEKLFF. In nucleotides, the CDR3 is TGTGCCAGCAGCTTACAGGGCGGTGCTAATGAAAAACTGTTTTTT.

In DNA, the CDR3 is TGTGCCAGCACCACGCAGGGGACGGCTAATGAAAAACTGTTTTTT. Translated, it gives CASTTQGTANEKLFF. The V gene is TRBV4-2, the J gene TRBJ1-4, with D perhaps TRBD1 (6 bases). The CDR3 length is 15 residues. CDR1 is LGHNA and CDR2 is YNFKEQ in the germline V gene. V was clipped by 7 bases and J by 3 bases, with 15 bases between them.

Ten or more counts support this clonotype. V is TRBV6-1 and J is TRBJ1-5; TRBD1 agrees at 8 bases. V lost 8 bases and J lost 4; bases outside the gene matches: 4. Germline V gene sequence: CDR1 MNHNS, CDR2 SASEGT. The CDR3 runs 13 residues. CDR3 DNA: TGTGCCAGCCGCCAGGGGGCTAATCAGCCCCAGCATTTT. This encodes CASRQGANQPQHF.

This clonotype came up many times. This chain uses TRBV7-9 with TRBJ2-3; D uncertain. CDR3 length equals 13 residues. Between the trimmed V and J ends, which lost 4 bases and 0 bases, there was a span of 5 bases. Germline CDR1 SEHNR, CDR2 FQNEAQ (reference sequence). The CDR3 reads CASSYTSTDTQYF. CDR3 DNA: TGTGCCAGCAGCTATACGAGCACAGATACGCAGTATTTT.

This clonotype was detected ten times or more. J is TRBJ2-1 and V is TRBV20-1; TRBD2 matches 7 bases. J gave up 0 bases and V 3 bases, and 8 bases lay outside the gene matches. The CDR3 length is 16 residues. Germline CDR1 is DFQATT and CDR2 is SNEGSKA (reference sequence). The CDR3: CSASPFVAGSYNEQFF. In nucleotides, the CDR3 is TGCAGTGCTAGCCCCTTCGTAGCGGGCTCCTACAATGAGCAGTTCTTC.

This clonotype has a count of ten or more. The chain links TRBV6-1 to TRBJ2-3; D unclear. Germline V gene sequence: CDR1 MNHNS, CDR2 SASEGT. V lost 7 bases and J 4 bases, leaving 12 bases between the germline ends. The CDR3 loop spans 13 amino acids. The CDR3 DNA sequence: TGTGCCAGCACCCAGATCAGGTCAGATACGCAGTATTTT. It specifies CASTQIRSDTQYF.

V usage is TRBV29-1 and J usage is TRBJ2-5, with TRBD2 identical over 7 bases. This CDR3 region has 13 residues. The germline V gene has CDR1 SQVTM and CDR2 ANQGSEA. V lost 8 bases to trimming and J lost 5 bases; unmatched junction nucleotides: 11. The CDR3 loop is CSSAPGGYETQYF. In DNA form, the CDR3 reads TGCAGCTCTGCCCCGGGAGGTTATGAGACCCAGTACTTC.

This clonotype was counted at least ten times. J is TRBJ1-3 and V is TRBV25-1; D remains unclear. This CDR3 comprises 14 residues. From germline, CDR1 is MGHDK and CDR2 SYGVNS. V was trimmed by 1 base and J by 4 bases, leaving 8 bases between them. The CDR3, as DNA: TGTGCCAGCAGTGAATCCGGGATCGGAAACACCATATATTTT. Protein sequence: CASSESGIGNTIYF.

As concerns this clonotype: One end of the junction varies from germline; a read error may be responsible. The rearrangement joins TRBV12-3 or TRBV12-4 to TRBJ1-4; D possibly corresponds to TRBD1 (5 bases). This CDR3 is built from 13 residues. The CDR3 sequence is CASSLQGREKLFF. The DNA of the CDR3 is TGTGCCAGCAGTTTACAGGGTAGGGAAAAACTGTTTTTC.

The sample holds many counts of this clonotype. CDR3 region: CASSQQVAGSNGYTF. The CDR3 nucleotides are TGTGCCAGCAGCCAACAAGTGGCAGGGAGTAATGGCTACACCTTC. The chain has TRBV3-1 and TRBJ1-2; tentative D call: TRBD1 (5 bases). The germline CDR1 and CDR2 sequences are LGHDT and YNNKEL (reference sequence). The CDR3 loop spans 15 amino acids. V was trimmed by 2 bases and J by 6 bases, leaving 16 bases between them.

This clonotype was counted ten times or more. The chain employs TRBV3-1 and TRBJ2-3; D gene unclear. In germline, CDR1 is LGHDT, CDR2 YNNKEL (reference sequence). V dropped 0 bases and J dropped 8 bases, with 9 bases sitting between them. The CDR3 contains 13 residues. CDR3 DNA: TGTGCCAGCAGCCAAGATCTGATAGGTACGCAGTATTTT. Translation gives CASSQDLIGTQYF.